The source of this TCR beta chain is a study of metastatic and nonmetastatic thyroid tumors. Study-level information: The authors compared repertoires across blood and tumor or nodule tissue from malignant and benign thyroid patients. Whole-study results and caveats: Malignant tumors reportedly showed significantly higher TCR beta diversity than benign nodules in both blood and tumor.

Thyroid surgery had not been preceded by any treatment in any patient. The authors' processing: Construction of a distant-metastasis classifier for papillary thyroid cancer relied on CDR3 differences across clinicopathological groups. TCRdb reassembled clones from the PCR reads with MiXCR. TCRdb assigned the V and J calls; the authors' analysis was not used. The data contain about 27,000 clones, approximately 17% of them singletons. V was trimmed by 3 bases and J by 1 base, leaving 10 bases between them. Germline-derived CDR1 and CDR2 are SGHTA and FQGNSA. The CDR3 runs to 14 residues. Notes on this clone: Its antigen is not identified.

This sequence originates from a male donor with papillary thyroid cancer or a benign thyroid nodule (not recorded which). Some clones in this sample may be carry-over from other donors' samples. This rearrangement joins TRBV7-2 to TRBJ2-7; D gene uncertain. The specimen sequenced was blood. The chain's CDR3 is CASSFERSSYEQYF. The DNA of the CDR3 is TGTGCCAGCAGCTTTGAACGTTCATCCTACGAGCAGTACTTC.